Listed below are T cell receptor beta chains from one sample, sequenced in a study of T cells in localized non-small cell lung cancer. Here immunoSEQ multiplex PCR was the method, and the copy in TCRdb shows in-frame clones only, minus some. The sample has around 25,000 clones, roughly 86% seen once. The sequencing here drew on peripheral blood, taken before any cancer treatment. Receptors were obtained from a male donor aged 60 or older with stage II squamous cell lung carcinoma. The CDR3 runs from the conserved cysteine through the conserved F or W. The order of the fields is V gene, J gene, CDR3 protein.

TRBV7-9	TRBJ2-1	CASSLVGDLEQFF
TRBV5-4	TRBJ1-4	CASSWGTGGRTNEKLFF
TRBV5-1	TRBJ2-6	CASSLLGGAGANVLTF
TRBV30	TRBJ1-2	CAWTSIEGYGYTF
TRBV10-3	TRBJ2-7	CVISARGTDNEQYF
TRBV7-8	TRBJ1-4	CASSLGQGGEEKLFF
TRBV9	TRBJ2-6	CASSAGLAGTRPGANVLTF
TRBV6-1	TRBJ2-1	CASSEGGGANEQFF
TRBV2	TRBJ1-6	CASRVDRGFYNSPLHF
TRBV6-1	TRBJ1-1	CASSKRQGANTEAFF
TRBV10-3	TRBJ2-1	CAIRGKAGDLYNEQFF
TRBV5-6	TRBJ2-1	CASSSLDLRPGGEQFF
TRBV6-6	TRBJ1-4	CASSPWGEGEKLFF
TRBV15	TRBJ1-2	CATSRDFGGLGDGYTF
TRBV5-1	TRBJ2-1	CASSLQTGGQEQFF
TRBV18	TRBJ2-3	CASSPSITDTQYF
TRBV4-3	TRBJ1-2	CASSQDPGTVYGYTF
TRBV28	TRBJ1-2	CASSLIGDRLIFYTF
TRBV5-4	TRBJ2-3	CASSSTGADTQYF
TRBV6-5	TRBJ2-7	CASSYDYEQYF
TRBV5-1	TRBJ1-5	CASSPGHPDQPQHF
TRBV5-1	TRBJ2-3	CASSSLTGGGAEDTQYF
TRBV9	TRBJ2-3	CASSVRVASTDTQYF
TRBV5-4	TRBJ2-1	CASSFTGRDEQFF
TRBV4-3	TRBJ1-2	CASSQGRSDGYTF
TRBV27	TRBJ2-1	CASSLREGRHDNEQFF
TRBV12-1	TRBJ2-5	CASTVGTPGRIQETQYF
TRBV6-6	TRBJ2-7	CASSSSTYEQYF
TRBV6-5	TRBJ2-7	CASSYGQGNNEQYF
TRBV29-1	TRBJ2-6	CSVLGLGSGANVLTF
TRBV7-8	TRBJ2-7	CASSLGLAGPYEQYF
TRBV7-6	TRBJ2-2	CASSEDRGFTGELFF
TRBV5-4	TRBJ2-1	CASSSGLAGGLGNEQFF
TRBV9	TRBJ2-5	CASSVGGTVETQYF
TRBV18	TRBJ2-5	CASSPNGLAVTKTQYF
TRBV7-2	TRBJ2-5	CASSLGGQTETQYF
TRBV4-1	TRBJ2-5	CASSQDPSTRETQYF
TRBV4-3	TRBJ1-2	CASSGGQDPVYGYTF
TRBV5-1	TRBJ1-2	CASSLLQASGRQGGYTF
TRBV7-3	TRBJ2-1	CASSPGRGNEQFF
TRBV7-2	TRBJ1-2	CASSPGGGNYGYTF
TRBV5-1	TRBJ2-3	CASSLTASTDTQYF